Each of the 21 T cell receptor beta chains below was sequenced from the same sample in a study of shared clonotypes between healthy human individuals. Assay: immunoSEQ multiplex PCR; the TCRdb copy retains only in-frame clones and omits some. The sample consists of approximately 1,500,000 clones, around 98% of them appearing once. Sequenced sample: naive CD4+ T cells sorted from blood. Specified subset: CD45RA+ positively selected. The receptors shown here come from a man in his thirties or forties in good health.

A remark on this clone: The identical CDR3 is also encoded by other nucleotide sequences in the sample. CDR3 residues: CASSFNSGNTIYF. For the CDR3, the DNA is TGTGCCAGCAGTTTCAACTCTGGAAACACCATATATTTT. The chain combines TRBV28 with TRBJ1-3; D gene unclear. Trimming removed 3 bases at V and 0 bases at J, with 3 bases between. Germline CDR1 and CDR2: MDHEN and SYDVKM. This CDR3 contains 13 residues.

V usage is TRBV14 and J usage is TRBJ1-1; possible D gene TRBD1, 6 bases. Trimming took 0 bases from V and 7 from J, leaving 12 bases between them. Germline V gene data show CDR1 as SGHDN and CDR2 as FVKESK. CDR3 size: 14 residues. The CDR3 nucleotides are TGTGCCAGCAGCCAAGATCTGGACAGCAATGAAGCTTTCTTT. It specifies CASSQDLDSNEAFF.

The V call is TRBV4-1, the J call TRBJ2-7; D not certain. V was clipped by 2 bases and J by 6 bases, with 11 bases between them. The germline V gene encodes CDR1 MGHRA and CDR2 YSYEKL. CDR3 length equals 13 residues. CDR3 in amino acids: CASSQNDWGEQYF. CDR3 coding DNA: TGCGCCAGCAGCCAAAACGACTGGGGCGAGCAGTACTTC.

This clone has only one observation. The CDR3 region has the DNA TGTGCCAGCAGTTTATCGGTCCGAGAGGGTCGATATAACAATGAGCAGTTCTTC. Its translation: CASSLSVREGRYNNEQFF. The chain recombines TRBV27 with TRBJ2-1; D is perhaps TRBD2 (5 bases). This CDR3 has 18 amino acids. Germline V gene data show CDR1 as MNHEY and CDR2 as SMNVEV (reference sequence). Trimming cost V 0 bases and J 5 bases, with 20 bases left between them.

J is TRBJ2-2 and V is TRBV27; 13 nucleotides match TRBD2. CDR3 length equals 17 residues. CDR1 and CDR2 (germline): MNHEY, SMNVEV (reference sequence). With V trimmed by 5 bases and J by 4 bases, 7 bases remained unmatched. The CDR3 DNA sequence: TGTGCCAGCAGTACCCGGACTAGCGGGAGAGGCACCGGGGAGCTGTTTTTT. The encoded protein is CASSTRTSGRGTGELFF.

The chain employs TRBV2 and TRBJ2-7, with a possible D match to TRBD2 (5 bases). The V and J ends lost 4 bases and 3 bases respectively, with 19 bases between them. CDR3 length: 16 amino acids. The germline CDR1 and CDR2 sequences are SNHLY and FYNNEI. CDR3 in DNA: TGTGCCAGCAGTGCTTTTCTCGGGATAAAGGGCTACGAGCAGTACTTC. As protein: CASSAFLGIKGYEQYF.

Worth noting for this clone: Other DNA sequences in the same sample also yield this CDR3. The chain joins TRBV18 to TRBJ2-7, with 7 nucleotides matching TRBD2. The trim removed 0 bases at V and 1 base at J, leaving 3 bases unmatched. From germline, CDR1 is KGHSH and CDR2 LQKENI. This CDR3 has 15 amino acids. CDR3 loop: CASSPPSSGSYEQYF. CDR3 sequence (DNA): TGTGCCAGCTCACCACCTTCTAGCGGATCCTACGAGCAGTACTTC.

In this sample, this clone turned up once. The rearrangement links TRBV5-4 to TRBJ2-4, with a weak D call TRBD1 (6 bases). This CDR3 region has 15 residues. V dropped 4 bases and J dropped 6 bases, with 17 bases sitting between them. Germline CDR1 and CDR2: SGHNT and YYREEE (reference sequence). CDR3 loop: CASSPGGTTANIQYF. CDR3 bases: TGTGCCAGCAGCCCAGGTGGGACAACGGCAAACATTCAGTACTTC.

The chain has TRBV7-8 and TRBJ1-1; D is unresolved. This CDR3 is built from 16 residues. Germline-derived CDR1 and CDR2 are SGHVS and FQNEAQ. Trimming stripped 5 bases from V and 1 base from J, with 17 bases between. The CDR3 DNA follows: TGTGCCAGCAGCCATCTGGTGGCAGCGGCGAACACTGAAGCTTTCTTT. Its translation is CASSHLVAAANTEAFF. Full variable domain (rest looked up from reference TRBV7-8 and TRBJ1-1): GAGVSQSPRYKVAKRGQDVALRCDPISGHVSLFWYQQALGQGPEFLTYFQNEAQLDKSGLPSDRFFAERPEGSVSTLKIQRTQQEDSAVYLCASSHLVAAANTEAFFGQGTRLTVV.

This rearrangement joins TRBV10-3 to TRBJ2-7, with 8 bases matching TRBD2. The germline V gene has CDR1 ENHRY and CDR2 SYGVKD. The CDR3 covers 16 residues. With 4 bases clipped from V and 2 bases from J, the junction kept 10 bases outside the gene matches. CDR3 bases: TGTGCCATCAGTGGCCCCCCTAGCGGGCGAACCTACGAGCAGTACTTC. Encoded protein: CAISGPPSGRTYEQYF.

This chain links TRBV11-2 with TRBJ2-3; perhaps TRBD2 as D (6 bases). Germline CDR1 is SGHAT and CDR2 is FQNNGV. V dropped 3 bases and J dropped 1 base, with 8 bases sitting between them. CDR3 size: 14 residues. The CDR3 DNA sequence: TGTGCCAGCAGCTTCAGCGGGCGCACAGATACGCAGTATTTT. This codes for CASSFSGRTDTQYF.

This sequence joins TRBV29-1 and TRBJ1-1; the D is unclear. This CDR3 region has 13 residues. Looked up from germline, CDR1 is SQVTM and CDR2 is ANQGSEA. V lost 5 bases to trimming and J lost 3 bases, with 13 bases between them. The CDR3 coding sequence is TGCAGCGTTTACCTCAGCCCGCACACTGAAGCTTTCTTT. It specifies CSVYLSPHTEAFF.

The chain couples TRBV29-1 to TRBJ2-3; tentatively, D is TRBD2 (5 bases). CDR3 size: 14 residues. Trimming removed 3 bases from V and 6 bases from J, with 16 bases in between. Germline assignment: CDR1 SQVTM and CDR2 ANQGSEA. CDR3 sequence reads: CSVDTGTPGDTQYF. DNA of the CDR3: TGCAGCGTTGATACCGGAACCCCGGGGGATACGCAGTATTTT.

CDR3 in amino acids: CASSQGLAETYEQYF. The CDR3, as DNA: TGTGCCAGCTCACAGGGACTAGCGGAGACCTACGAGCAGTACTTC. The gene calls are TRBV18 and TRBJ2-7; 11 nucleotides align to TRBD2. The V and J ends lost 4 bases and 2 bases, in that order; junction bases with no gene match: 4. The CDR3 covers 15 residues. Looked up from germline, CDR1 is KGHSH and CDR2 is LQKENI.

The CDR3 loop is CASSTRDRGTYNEQFF. In DNA, the CDR3 is TGTGCCAGTAGTACCCGGGACAGGGGAACCTACAATGAGCAGTTCTTC. This chain connects TRBV19 to TRBJ2-1; TRBD1 matches 10 bases. The CDR3 spans 16 residues. V lost 4 bases, J lost 2 bases, and 5 bases stayed unmatched. Germline values: CDR1 LNHDA, CDR2 SQIVND (reference sequence).

The chain uses TRBV5-1 and TRBJ2-3; 8 bases map to TRBD1. The CDR3 runs 16 residues. Trimming took 4 bases from V and 0 from J; bases not matched to a gene: 7. CDR1 and CDR2 (germline): SGHRS, YFSETQ. The CDR3 DNA reads TGCGCCAGCAGCCCAGAGGGGACAGGAAGCACAGATACGCAGTATTTT. Translating it yields CASSPEGTGSTDTQYF.

On this clone: Within the sample, other DNA sequences also encode this same CDR3. The chain couples TRBV28 to TRBJ1-2; a possible D gene is TRBD1 (6 bases). The CDR3 runs to 13 residues. Germline CDR1 is MDHEN and CDR2 is SYDVKM. The ends were cut back, 3 bases at V and 4 bases at J, with 9 bases in the middle. CDR3 sequence (DNA): TGTGCCAGCAGTTTTGGACAGCTCTATGGCTACACCTTC. Its translation: CASSFGQLYGYTF.

The rearrangement joins TRBV11-2 to TRBJ1-2; TRBD1 agrees at 9 bases. V was pared by 4 bases and J by 0 bases, with 12 bases of the junction left unmatched. The CDR3 length is 18 residues. Germline V gene sequence: CDR1 SGHAT, CDR2 FQNNGV. CDR3 DNA: TGTGCCAGCAGCTCTATTAAGGGACAGGGCCGAGCTAACTATGGCTACACCTTC. Translating it yields CASSSIKGQGRANYGYTF.

The CDR3 bases are TGTGCCAGCCGAGGGGTCTTCATCTCGGGACTATACTCCTACGAGCAGTACTTC. It encodes CASRGVFISGLYSYEQYF. The V and J genes are TRBV27 and TRBJ2-7; 7 bases are shared with TRBD2. CDR3 length: 18 residues. V lost 8 bases and J lost 0; bases outside the gene matches: 19. Germline loops: CDR1 MNHEY, CDR2 SMNVEV (reference sequence).

V and J are TRBV5-1 and TRBJ1-4; D is undetermined. Trimming shortened V by 4 bases and J by 6 bases, and 19 bases separated the two germline ends. The germline CDR1 and CDR2 sequences are SGHRS and YFSETQ. The CDR3 is 16 residues long. CDR3 loop: CASSTSGTPVDEKLFF. In DNA form, the CDR3 reads TGCGCCAGCAGCACCTCGGGAACCCCGGTGGATGAAAAACTGTTTTTT. The variable domain in full, completed from reference TRBV5-1 and TRBJ1-4, reads KAGVTQTPRYLIKTRGQQVTLSCSPISGHRSVSWYQQTPGQGLQFLFEYFSETQRNKGNFPGRFSGRQFSNSRSEMNVSTLELGDSALYLCASSTSGTPVDEKLFFGSGTQLSVL.

The V call is TRBV7-2, the J call TRBJ1-5; D unclear. This CDR3 comprises 14 residues. Germline values: CDR1 SGHTA, CDR2 FQGNSA. The V gene lost 0 bases and the J gene lost 1 base, with 4 bases spanning the gap. The CDR3 sequence: CASSLAASNQPQHF. The CDR3 nucleotides read TGTGCCAGCAGCTTAGCAGCCAGCAATCAGCCCCAGCATTTT. Complete variable domain (other parts from reference TRBV7-2 and TRBJ1-5): GAGVSQSPSNKVTEKGKDVELRCDPISGHTALYWYRQSLGQGLEFLIYFQGNSAPDKSGLPSDRFSAERTGGSVSTLTIQRTQQEDSAVYLCASSLAASNQPQHFGDGTRLSIL.